The present T cell receptor beta chain was sequenced within a study of regulatory T cells in long-lasting Graves disease. On the study more broadly: To qualify as persistent, Graves' disease required over 5 years of antithyroid drugs with positive TSH receptor antibodies.

Study-wide findings and caveats: New patients shared about 880 public clonotypes, fewer than the 2,741 shared by persistent patients.

In building TCR beta libraries, iRepertoire HTBI primers were used together with Arm-PCR of CDR3 regions. MiXCR, applied by TCRdb to the multiplex PCR reads, yields one record per CDR3 protein. The sample records around 340,000 distinct CDR3 sequences, around a fifth being singletons. Time point in this sample: persistent/refractory GD, antithyroid drugs over 5 years with positive TRAb. Extracted RNA from PBMCs served as the source of the TCR library. EDTA tubes were used for drawing around 8.2 milliliters of peripheral blood. Germline-derived CDR1 and CDR2 are LNHNV and YYDKDF (reference sequence). The CDR3 covers 11 residues. V lost 2 bases and J 10 bases, leaving 6 bases between the germline ends. To note about this clonotype: Its antigen is still unknown.

The clonotype originates from a female donor with Graves disease. The starting material was peripheral blood mononuclear cells (PBMCs), obtained when the disease was refractory, from a patient treated with antithyroid drugs. The chain carries TRBV15 and TRBJ2-1; the D gene is possibly TRBD2 (5 bases). The CDR3: CATSRLAEQFF. The CDR3 DNA sequence: TGTGCCACCAGCAGACTAGCAGAGCAGTTCTTC.